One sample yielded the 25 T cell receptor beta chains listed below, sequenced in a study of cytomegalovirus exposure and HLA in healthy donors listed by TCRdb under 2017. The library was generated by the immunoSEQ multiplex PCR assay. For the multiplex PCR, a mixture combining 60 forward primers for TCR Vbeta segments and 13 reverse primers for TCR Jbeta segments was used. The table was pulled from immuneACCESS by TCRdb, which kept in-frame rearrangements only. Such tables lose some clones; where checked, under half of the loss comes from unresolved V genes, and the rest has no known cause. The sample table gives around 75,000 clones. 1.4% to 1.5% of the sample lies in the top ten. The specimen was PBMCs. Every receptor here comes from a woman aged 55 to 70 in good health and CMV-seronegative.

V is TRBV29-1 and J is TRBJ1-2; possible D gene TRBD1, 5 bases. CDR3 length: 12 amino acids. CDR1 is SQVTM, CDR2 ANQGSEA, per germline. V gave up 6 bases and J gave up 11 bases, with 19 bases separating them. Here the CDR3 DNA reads TGCAGCGTCCCTAATGTTGGAGGGGATTACACCTTC. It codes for CSVPNVGGDYTF.

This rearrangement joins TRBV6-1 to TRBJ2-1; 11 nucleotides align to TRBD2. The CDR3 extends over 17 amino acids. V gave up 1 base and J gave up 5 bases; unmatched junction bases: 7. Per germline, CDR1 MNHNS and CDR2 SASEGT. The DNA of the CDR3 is TGTGCCAGCAGTGAAGGGGCGGCTAGCGGGGGGCACAATGAGCAGTTCTTC. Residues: CASSEGAASGGHNEQFF.

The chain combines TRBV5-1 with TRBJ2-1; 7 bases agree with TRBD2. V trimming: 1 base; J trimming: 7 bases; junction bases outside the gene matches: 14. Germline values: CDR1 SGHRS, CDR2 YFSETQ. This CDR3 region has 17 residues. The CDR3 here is CASSLLSSGLLGNEQFF. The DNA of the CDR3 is TGCGCCAGCAGCTTGTTGAGTAGCGGGCTGTTGGGTAATGAGCAGTTCTTC.

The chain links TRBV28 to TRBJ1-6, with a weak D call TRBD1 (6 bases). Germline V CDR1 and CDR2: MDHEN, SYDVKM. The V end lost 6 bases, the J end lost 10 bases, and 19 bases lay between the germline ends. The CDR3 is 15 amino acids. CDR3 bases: TGTGCCAGCAGAAAATCCGGGACACCGGCCTCACCCCTCCACTTT. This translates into CASRKSGTPASPLHF.

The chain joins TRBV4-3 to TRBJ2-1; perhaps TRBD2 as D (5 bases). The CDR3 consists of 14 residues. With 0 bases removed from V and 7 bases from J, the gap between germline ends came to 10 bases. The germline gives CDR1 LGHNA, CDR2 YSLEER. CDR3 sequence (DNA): TGCGCCAGCAGCCAAGAAGAGACTACGAATGAGCAGTTCTTC. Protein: CASSQEETTNEQFF.

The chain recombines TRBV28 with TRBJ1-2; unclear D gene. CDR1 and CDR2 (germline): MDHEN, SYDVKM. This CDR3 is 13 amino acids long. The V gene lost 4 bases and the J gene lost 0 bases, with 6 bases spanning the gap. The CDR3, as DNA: TGTGCCAGCAGTTCTACGGCTAACTATGGCTACACCTTC. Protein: CASSSTANYGYTF.

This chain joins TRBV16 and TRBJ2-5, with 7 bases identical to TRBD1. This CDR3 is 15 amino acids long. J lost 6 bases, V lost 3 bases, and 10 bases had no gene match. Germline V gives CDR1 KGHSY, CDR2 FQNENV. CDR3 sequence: CASSQARTGAKTQYF. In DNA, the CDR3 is TGTGCCAGCAGCCAGGCCCGGACAGGAGCAAAGACCCAGTACTTC.

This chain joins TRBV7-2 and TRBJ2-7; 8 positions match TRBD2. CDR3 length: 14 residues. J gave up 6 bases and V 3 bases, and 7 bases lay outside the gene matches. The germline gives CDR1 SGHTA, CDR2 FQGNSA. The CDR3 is CASSLSGRSSEQYF. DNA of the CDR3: TGTGCCAGCAGCTTGAGCGGGAGATCTAGCGAGCAGTACTTC.

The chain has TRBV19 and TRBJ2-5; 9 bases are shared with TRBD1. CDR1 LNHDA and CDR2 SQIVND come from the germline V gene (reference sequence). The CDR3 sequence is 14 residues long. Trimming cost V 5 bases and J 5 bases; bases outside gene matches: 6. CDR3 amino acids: CASSSGTGLETQYF. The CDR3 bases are TGTGCCAGTAGTTCGGGGACAGGGCTGGAGACCCAGTACTTC. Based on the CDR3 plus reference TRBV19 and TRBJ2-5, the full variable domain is DGGITQSPKYLFRKEGQNVTLSCEQNLNHDAMYWYRQDPGQGLRLIYYSQIVNDFQKGDIAEGYSVSREKKESFPLTVTSAQKNPTAFYLCASSSGTGLETQYFGPGTRLLVL.

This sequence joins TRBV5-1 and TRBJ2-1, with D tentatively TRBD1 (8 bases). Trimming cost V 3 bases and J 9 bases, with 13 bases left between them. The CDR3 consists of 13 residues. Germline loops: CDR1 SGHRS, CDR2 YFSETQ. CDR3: CASSSDREGEQFF. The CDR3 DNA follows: TGCGCCAGCAGCTCGGACAGGGAGGGTGAGCAGTTCTTC. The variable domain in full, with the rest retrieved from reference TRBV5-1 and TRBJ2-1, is KAGVTQTPRYLIKTRGQQVTLSCSPISGHRSVSWYQQTPGQGLQFLFEYFSETQRNKGNFPGRFSGRQFSNSRSEMNVSTLELGDSALYLCASSSDREGEQFFGPGTRLTVL.

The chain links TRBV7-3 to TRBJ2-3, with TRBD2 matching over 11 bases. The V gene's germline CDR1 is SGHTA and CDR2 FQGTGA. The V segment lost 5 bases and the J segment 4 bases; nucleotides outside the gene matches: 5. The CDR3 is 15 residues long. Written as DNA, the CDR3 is TGTGCCAGCAGCACTAGCGGGAGTTTCTCAGATACGCAGTATTTT. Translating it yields CASSTSGSFSDTQYF.

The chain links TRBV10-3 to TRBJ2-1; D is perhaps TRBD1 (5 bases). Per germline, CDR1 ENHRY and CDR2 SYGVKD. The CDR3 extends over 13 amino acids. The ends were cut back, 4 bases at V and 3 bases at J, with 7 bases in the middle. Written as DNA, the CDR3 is TGTGCCATCAGTGTTGACAGCTACAATGAGCAGTTCTTC. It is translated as CAISVDSYNEQFF.

The CDR3 loop is CASSLGGGREEGEQFF. The CDR3 bases are TGTGCCAGCAGCTTAGGCGGCGGGAGGGAAGAGGGTGAGCAGTTCTTC. This sequence joins TRBV11-3 and TRBJ2-1; 9 positions agree with TRBD2. The V gene end was trimmed by 1 base and the J gene end by 9 bases; junction bases not matched to a gene: 10. Germline V gene lookup returns CDR1 SGHNT and CDR2 YENEEA. The CDR3 covers 16 residues.

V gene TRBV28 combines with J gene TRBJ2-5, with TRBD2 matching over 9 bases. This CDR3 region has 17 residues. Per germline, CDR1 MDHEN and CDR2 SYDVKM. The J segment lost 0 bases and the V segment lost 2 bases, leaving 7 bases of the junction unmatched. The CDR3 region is CASSLAGLADYQETQYF. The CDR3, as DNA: TGTGCCAGCAGTTTAGCGGGACTAGCAGATTACCAAGAGACCCAGTACTTC. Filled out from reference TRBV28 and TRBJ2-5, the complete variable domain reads DVKVTQSSRYLVKRTGEKVFLECVQDMDHENMFWYRQDPGLGLRLIYFSYDVKMKEKGDIPEGYSVSREKKERFSLILESASTNQTSMYLCASSLAGLADYQETQYFGPGTRLLVL.

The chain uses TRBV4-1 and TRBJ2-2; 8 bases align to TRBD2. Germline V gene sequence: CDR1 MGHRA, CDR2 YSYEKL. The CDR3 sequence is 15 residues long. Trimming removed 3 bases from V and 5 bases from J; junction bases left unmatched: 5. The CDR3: CASSQSSGTTGELFF. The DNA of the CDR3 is TGCGCCAGCAGCCAGAGTAGCGGGACGACCGGGGAGCTGTTTTTT.

The CDR3 here is CASSKKLTGTGETQYF. In nucleotides, the CDR3 is TGTGCCAGCAGCAAAAAGTTGACAGGGACTGGAGAGACCCAGTACTTC. The chain links TRBV21-1 to TRBJ2-5; the table's D call of TRBD1 was not tested on the DNA. TRBV21-1 is listed as a pseudogene. This CDR3 comprises 16 residues.

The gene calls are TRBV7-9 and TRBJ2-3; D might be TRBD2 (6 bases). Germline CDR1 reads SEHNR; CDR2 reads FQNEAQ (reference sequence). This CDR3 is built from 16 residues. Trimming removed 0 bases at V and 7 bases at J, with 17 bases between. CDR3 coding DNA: TGTGCCAGCAGCTTAGCGGAGGCGGGACGTCGAAATACGCAGTATTTT. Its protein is CASSLAEAGRRNTQYF.

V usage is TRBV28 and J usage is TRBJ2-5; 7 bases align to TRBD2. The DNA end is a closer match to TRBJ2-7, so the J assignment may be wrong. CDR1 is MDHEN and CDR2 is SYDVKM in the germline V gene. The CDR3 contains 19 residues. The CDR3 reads CASTSTFWTEGGISYEQYF. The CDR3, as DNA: TGTGCCAGCACCTCCACCTTCTGGACCGAGGGAGGGATATCCTACGAGCAGTACTTC.

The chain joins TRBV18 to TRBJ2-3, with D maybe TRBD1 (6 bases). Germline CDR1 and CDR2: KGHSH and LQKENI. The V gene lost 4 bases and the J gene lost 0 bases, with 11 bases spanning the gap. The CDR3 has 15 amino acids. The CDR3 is CASSQGDFSTDTQYF. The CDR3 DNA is TGTGCCAGCTCACAGGGGGATTTTAGCACAGATACGCAGTATTTT. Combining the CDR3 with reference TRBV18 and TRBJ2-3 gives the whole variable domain NAGVMQNPRHLVRRRGQEARLRCSPMKGHSHVYWYRQLPEEGLKFMVYLQKENIIDESGMPKERFSAEFPKEGPSILRIQQVVRGDSAAYFCASSQGDFSTDTQYFGPGTRLTVL.

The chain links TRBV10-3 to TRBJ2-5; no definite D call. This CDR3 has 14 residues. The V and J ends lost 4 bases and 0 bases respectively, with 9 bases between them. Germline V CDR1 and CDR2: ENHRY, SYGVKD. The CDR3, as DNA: TGTGCCATCAGTGCGAATAGTAACCAAGAGACCCAGTACTTC. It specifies CAISANSNQETQYF.

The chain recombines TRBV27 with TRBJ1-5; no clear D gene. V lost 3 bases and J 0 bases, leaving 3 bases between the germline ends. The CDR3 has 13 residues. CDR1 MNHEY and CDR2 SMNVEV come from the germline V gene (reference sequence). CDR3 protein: CASSFSSNQPQHF. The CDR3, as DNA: TGTGCCAGCAGTTTCAGTAGCAATCAGCCCCAGCATTTT.

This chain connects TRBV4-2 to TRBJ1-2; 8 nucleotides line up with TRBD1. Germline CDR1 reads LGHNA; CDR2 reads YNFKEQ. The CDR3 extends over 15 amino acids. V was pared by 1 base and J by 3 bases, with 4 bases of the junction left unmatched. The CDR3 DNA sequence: TGTGCCAGCAGCCAAGGCAGGGGGCTGGACTATGGCTACACCTTC. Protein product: CASSQGRGLDYGYTF.

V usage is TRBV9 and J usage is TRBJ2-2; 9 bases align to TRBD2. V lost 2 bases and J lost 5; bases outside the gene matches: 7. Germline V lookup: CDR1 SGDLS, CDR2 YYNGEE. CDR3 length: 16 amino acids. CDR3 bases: TGTGCCAGCAGCGTGACAGCGGGAGGTGGGACCGGGGAGCTGTTTTTT. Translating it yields CASSVTAGGGTGELFF.

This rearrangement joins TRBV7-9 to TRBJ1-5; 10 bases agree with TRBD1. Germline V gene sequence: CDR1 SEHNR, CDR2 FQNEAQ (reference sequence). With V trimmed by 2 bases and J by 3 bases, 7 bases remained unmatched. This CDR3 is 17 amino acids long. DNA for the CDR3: TGTGCCAGCAGCTTATCCCCGACAGGGGGCCTCAATCAGCCCCAGCATTTT. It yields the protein CASSLSPTGGLNQPQHF. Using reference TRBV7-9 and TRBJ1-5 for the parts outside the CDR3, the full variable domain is DTGVSQNPRHKITKRGQNVTFRCDPISEHNRLYWYRQTLGQGPEFLTYFQNEAQLEKSRLLSDRFSAERPKGSFSTLEIQRTEQGDSAMYLCASSLSPTGGLNQPQHFGDGTRLSIL.

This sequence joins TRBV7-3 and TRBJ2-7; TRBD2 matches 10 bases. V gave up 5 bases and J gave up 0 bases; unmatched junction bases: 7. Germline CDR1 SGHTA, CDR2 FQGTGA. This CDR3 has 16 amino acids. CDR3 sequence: CASSPSGTSVSYEQYF. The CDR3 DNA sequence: TGTGCCAGCAGCCCCTCCGGGACTAGCGTCTCCTACGAGCAGTACTTC.